Listed here are 28 T cell receptor beta chains from one sample, sequenced in a study of blood T cell repertoires in COVID-19. Sequencing was performed with immunoSEQ multiplex PCR; in TCRdb, only in-frame clones are kept and a portion is missing. Here the sample spans tens of thousands of clones, approximately 90% being singletons. The specimen was peripheral blood. These receptors were taken from a woman aged 55-69 years with COVID-19, enrolled during active disease.

This rearrangement joins TRBV3-1 (or the pseudogene TRBV3-2) to TRBJ1-2; no clear D. The V end lost 4 bases, the J end lost 0 bases, and 9 bases lay between the germline ends. The CDR3 totals 14 residues. The V gene's germline CDR1 is LGHDT and CDR2 YNNKEL (reference sequence). The chain's CDR3 is CASSPTVANYGYTF. DNA of the CDR3: TGTGCCAGCAGCCCAACGGTTGCTAACTATGGCTACACCTTC.

The rearrangement links TRBV6-5 to TRBJ1-6; D gene ambiguous. The CDR3 is made up of 12 amino acids. In germline, CDR1 is MNHEY, CDR2 SVGAGI. V was pared by 8 bases and J by 9 bases, with 11 bases between. The CDR3 coding sequence is TGTGCCAGCTGGACGGGAATTTCACCCCTCCACTTT. Translated, it gives CASWTGISPLHF.

The V gene is TRBV7-9, the J gene TRBJ1-1; D ambiguous. V was cut by 4 bases and J by 4 bases, with 16 bases left in between. This CDR3 comprises 15 residues. Germline V CDR1 and CDR2: SEHNR, FQNEAQ (reference sequence). The CDR3 DNA is TGTGCCAGCAGCTCAGTCACGGTCGAGGGCACTGAAGCTTTCTTT. Protein: CASSSVTVEGTEAFF.

The rearrangement links TRBV19 to TRBJ2-1, with D tentatively TRBD1 (6 bases). V was pared by 5 bases and J by 6 bases, with 11 bases between. The V gene's germline CDR1 is LNHDA and CDR2 SQIVND (reference sequence). CDR3 length equals 13 residues. The CDR3 region has the DNA TGTGCCAGTAGTGTGGTGGGGGCCAATGAGCAGTTCTTC. This sequence encodes CASSVVGANEQFF.

The chain couples TRBV28 to TRBJ1-6; tentative D call: TRBD1 (6 bases). CDR1 is MDHEN and CDR2 is SYDVKM in the germline V gene. The CDR3 has 18 amino acids. V was clipped by 5 bases and J by 1 base, with 18 bases between them. CDR3 DNA: TGTGCCAGCAGTGGATCAACAGGGTTGGGGTCCTATAATTCACCCCTCCACTTT. This translates into CASSGSTGLGSYNSPLHF.

V gene TRBV25-1 combines with J gene TRBJ2-5, with D unclear. Trimming removed 1 base from V and 1 base from J, with 7 bases in between. The V gene's germline CDR1 is MGHDK and CDR2 SYGVNS. The CDR3 consists of 14 residues. This chain's CDR3 is CASSEWAAQETQYF. Here the CDR3 DNA reads TGTGCCAGCAGTGAATGGGCCGCCCAAGAGACCCAGTACTTC.

V usage is TRBV9 and J usage is TRBJ1-1, with 10 bases aligning to TRBD1. The germline CDR1 and CDR2 sequences are SGDLS and YYNGEE. The CDR3 runs 13 residues. V was pared by 7 bases and J by 3 bases, with 3 bases of the junction left unmatched. The CDR3 DNA reads as TGTGCCAGCGGAGGACAGGGGGACACTGAAGCTTTCTTT. Translation gives CASGGQGDTEAFF.

The chain combines TRBV19 with TRBJ1-5; no firm D call. The germline CDR1 and CDR2 sequences are LNHDA and SQIVND (reference sequence). The CDR3 has 14 residues. V gave up 6 bases and J gave up 1 base, with 10 bases separating them. The CDR3 DNA is TGTGCCAGTAGCCCGGGCGGGAGCAATCAGCCCCAGCATTTT. Protein product: CASSPGGSNQPQHF. Drawing the rest from reference TRBV19 and TRBJ1-5, the complete variable domain is DGGITQSPKYLFRKEGQNVTLSCEQNLNHDAMYWYRQDPGQGLRLIYYSQIVNDFQKGDIAEGYSVSREKKESFPLTVTSAQKNPTAFYLCASSPGGSNQPQHFGDGTRLSIL.

This clone was seen only once. The chain employs TRBV28 and TRBJ2-1, with 8 bases matching TRBD1. The CDR3 runs 14 residues. With 4 bases clipped from V and 6 bases from J, the junction kept 5 bases outside the gene matches. CDR1 and CDR2 (germline): MDHEN, SYDVKM. The CDR3 protein is CASSSTGEINEQFF. The CDR3, as DNA: TGTGCCAGCAGTTCGACAGGGGAAATCAATGAGCAGTTCTTC.

The chain recombines TRBV18 with TRBJ1-4, with 8 bases aligning to TRBD1. This CDR3 has 16 residues. Germline assignment: CDR1 KGHSH and CDR2 LQKENI. V dropped 3 bases and J dropped 0; count of bases not matched to a gene: 3. The CDR3 reads CASSPRTGTTNEKLFF. The CDR3 coding sequence is TGTGCCAGCTCACCTCGGACAGGGACAACTAATGAAAAACTGTTTTTT.

CDR3 DNA: TGTGCCAGCGGGACAGAGTTAATGAACACTGAAGCTTTCTTT. Protein: CASGTELMNTEAFF. The V call is TRBV6-6, the J call TRBJ1-1; TRBD1 matches 7 bases. The CDR3 sequence is 14 residues long. J lost 0 bases, V lost 8 bases, and 6 bases had no gene match. Looked up from germline, CDR1 is MNHNY and CDR2 is SVGAGI (reference sequence).

In its sample, this clone was seen once. The rearrangement uses TRBV2 and TRBJ1-5; no clear D gene. This CDR3 is built from 15 residues. V lost 10 bases and J lost 2, with 18 bases in between. Germline CDR1 SNHLY, CDR2 FYNNEI. The CDR3 is CATKRRGSGNQPQHF. CDR3 DNA sequence: TGTGCCACCAAGCGGCGGGGTTCCGGCAATCAGCCCCAGCATTTT.

V gene TRBV3-1 (or the pseudogene TRBV3-2) combines with J gene TRBJ2-1; TRBD2 matches 14 bases. The CDR3 loop spans 18 amino acids. With V trimmed by 4 bases and J by 4 bases, 9 bases remained unmatched. The germline V gene encodes CDR1 LGHDT and CDR2 YNNKEL (reference sequence). The CDR3 bases are TGTGCCAGCAGCCCTCGACTAGCGGGAGGGCCTGTATACAATGAGCAGTTCTTC. This translates into CASSPRLAGGPVYNEQFF.

This chain links TRBV19 with TRBJ1-1; D is possibly TRBD1 (6 bases). Germline V CDR1 and CDR2: LNHDA, SQIVND (reference sequence). CDR3 length: 17 residues. V was trimmed by 9 bases and J by 1 base, leaving 24 bases between them. CDR3 region: CASNAGTHPASNTEAFF. CDR3 nucleotide sequence: TGTGCCAGCAACGCCGGGACACACCCCGCTTCGAACACTGAAGCTTTCTTT.

V is TRBV2 and J is TRBJ1-6, with D perhaps matching TRBD1 (6 bases). The germline V and J ends were trimmed by 4 bases and 2 bases, with 12 bases remaining between them. The germline CDR1 and CDR2 sequences are SNHLY and FYNNEI. The CDR3 has 16 amino acids. The CDR3 spells CASSVEGVAYNSPLHF. CDR3 coding DNA: TGTGCCAGCAGTGTTGAGGGGGTTGCCTATAATTCACCCCTCCACTTT.

V is TRBV28 and J is TRBJ1-2; tentative D call: TRBD1 (5 bases). CDR3 length: 13 residues. The germline CDR1 and CDR2 sequences are MDHEN and SYDVKM. V lost 5 bases and J lost 6, with 13 bases in between. The CDR3 nucleotides read TGTGCCAGCAGTCTGACAGACAGAAATGGCTACACCTTC. It codes for CASSLTDRNGYTF.

This chain links TRBV28 with TRBJ1-3; 9 nucleotides agree with TRBD1. The V gene end was trimmed by 4 bases and the J gene end by 2 bases; junction bases not matched to a gene: 6. The length of the CDR3 is 16 residues. CDR1 and CDR2 (germline): MDHEN, SYDVKM. CDR3: CASSYWDRATGNTIYF. DNA of the CDR3: TGTGCCAGCAGTTATTGGGACAGGGCAACTGGAAACACCATATATTTT.

The genes are TRBV19 and TRBJ1-1; D gene unclear. V was clipped by 8 bases and J by 5 bases, with 12 bases between them. The CDR3 runs to 12 residues. In germline, CDR1 is LNHDA, CDR2 SQIVND (reference sequence). The DNA of the CDR3 is TGTGCCAGTGGCGGAGAGGGAACTGAAGCTTTCTTT. Its translation: CASGGEGTEAFF.

The chain couples TRBV9 to TRBJ2-7, with unresolved D. Germline loops: CDR1 SGDLS, CDR2 YYNGEE. The CDR3 extends over 14 amino acids. Deletions cut 0 bases from V and 0 bases from J, with 7 bases between. The CDR3 bases are TGTGCCAGCAGCGTAGGTGGAGTCTCCTACGAGCAGTACTTC. Its protein is CASSVGGVSYEQYF.

This clone was detected once. The chain has TRBV3-1 (or the pseudogene TRBV3-2) and TRBJ1-1; D remains unclear. V gave up 4 bases and J gave up 4 bases, with 10 bases separating them. The CDR3 totals 13 residues. Germline V lookup: CDR1 LGHDT, CDR2 YNNKEL (reference sequence). The CDR3 bases are TGTGCCAGCAGCCCCGGAGGCGGCACTGAAGCTTTCTTT. This codes for CASSPGGGTEAFF.

The rearrangement uses TRBV28 and TRBJ1-6; D unclear. CDR3 length equals 15 residues. Trimming took off 7 bases at V and 6 bases at J, with 16 bases between the two ends. Germline V lookup: CDR1 MDHEN, CDR2 SYDVKM. CDR3 nucleotides: TGTGCCAGCAACAAACCCGACAAAGTTAATTCACCCCTCCACTTT. Translating it yields CASNKPDKVNSPLHF.

V gene TRBV28 combines with J gene TRBJ1-2; TRBD1 matches at 7 bases. V lost 5 bases to trimming and J lost 6 bases; unmatched junction nucleotides: 3. The CDR3 consists of 12 residues. The germline gives CDR1 MDHEN, CDR2 SYDVKM. CDR3 residues: CASSLDRDGYTF. CDR3 nucleotide sequence: TGTGCCAGCAGTCTTGACAGGGATGGCTACACCTTC.

This sequence joins TRBV5-4 and TRBJ1-2, with 9 bases aligning to TRBD1. This CDR3 spans 13 amino acids. The V gene end was trimmed by 0 bases and the J gene end by 8 bases; junction bases not matched to a gene: 2. Germline CDR1 and CDR2: SGHNT and YYREEE (reference sequence). This chain's CDR3 is CASSLGDRVGYTF. The CDR3 region has the DNA TGTGCCAGCAGCTTGGGGGACAGGGTCGGCTACACCTTC.

The chain has TRBV6-5 and TRBJ2-7; the D gene is possibly TRBD2 (5 bases). V lost 8 bases to trimming and J lost 2 bases, with 16 bases between them. CDR1 MNHEY and CDR2 SVGAGI come from the germline V gene. This CDR3 has 14 amino acids. The CDR3 region is CASHLGGITYEQYF. CDR3 in DNA: TGTGCCAGCCACCTTGGAGGCATTACCTACGAGCAGTACTTC.

The sample holds a few counts of this clone. The V call is TRBV18, the J call TRBJ1-2; 7 positions agree with TRBD1. CDR1 is KGHSH and CDR2 is LQKENI in the germline V gene. V shed 2 bases, J shed 3 bases, and the junction held 6 bases outside the gene matches. This CDR3 region has 15 residues. In DNA, the CDR3 is TGTGCCAGCTCACCAACCGCCGGGACAGACTATGGCTACACCTTC. It codes for CASSPTAGTDYGYTF.

This rearrangement joins TRBV6-5 to TRBJ1-1; 9 bases align to TRBD1. The CDR3 has 14 residues. The V segment lost 6 bases and the J segment 7 bases; nucleotides outside the gene matches: 9. The germline gives CDR1 MNHEY, CDR2 SVGAGI. The CDR3 DNA is TGTGCCAGCAGGCGGGACAGGGAGAGTAGTGAAGCTTTCTTT. This translates into CASRRDRESSEAFF.

This clone showed up just a few times. As DNA, the CDR3 is TGCGCCAGCAGCCAAGAAGGACAGGGAGGCCGGACCCAGTACTTC. Its translation: CASSQEGQGGRTQYF. This chain connects TRBV4-1 to TRBJ2-5; 8 bases are a match to TRBD1. With V trimmed by 0 bases and J by 7 bases, 7 bases remained unmatched. Germline V gene sequence: CDR1 MGHRA, CDR2 YSYEKL. This CDR3 comprises 15 residues.

This clone was picked up a small number of times. CDR3 residues: CASSYTAGTGAPEQYF. In nucleotides, the CDR3 is TGTGCCAGCAGCTATACAGCCGGGACAGGGGCTCCCGAGCAGTACTTC. This chain connects TRBV28 to TRBJ2-7; the match to TRBD1 covers 10 bases. The CDR3 has 16 residues. Losses at the gene ends were 6 bases for V and 6 bases for J; bases not matched to a gene: 14. CDR1 and CDR2 from the germline V gene are MDHEN and SYDVKM.